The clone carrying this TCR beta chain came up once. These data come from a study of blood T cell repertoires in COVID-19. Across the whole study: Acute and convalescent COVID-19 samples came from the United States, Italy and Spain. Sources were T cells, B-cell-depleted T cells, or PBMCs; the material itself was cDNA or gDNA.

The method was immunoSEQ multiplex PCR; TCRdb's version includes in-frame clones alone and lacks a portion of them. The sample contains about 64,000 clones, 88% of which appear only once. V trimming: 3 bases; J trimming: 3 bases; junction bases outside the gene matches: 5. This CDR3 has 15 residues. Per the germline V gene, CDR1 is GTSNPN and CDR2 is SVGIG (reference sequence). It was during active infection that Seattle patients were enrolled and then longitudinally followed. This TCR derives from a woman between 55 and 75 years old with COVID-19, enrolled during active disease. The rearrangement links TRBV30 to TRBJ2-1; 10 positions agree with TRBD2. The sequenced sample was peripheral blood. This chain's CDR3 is CAWSLLAGFYNEQFF. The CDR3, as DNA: TGTGCCTGGAGCCTACTAGCGGGATTCTACAATGAGCAGTTCTTC.